This TCR beta chain was observed in a study of CD8 T cells in ankylosing spondylitis. Study-level results: Within peripheral blood, clones linked to disease were CD8+ and relatively rare. Researchers reportedly found disease-linked clones significantly enriched in matched ankylosing spondylitis synovial fluid. Apparently characteristic of ankylosing spondylitis blood was a TCR beta motif (roughly 8 highly homologous variants).

TCRdb ran MiXCR on the 5' RACE reads and lists one entry per CDR3 protein. The table has over 100,000 distinct CDR3 sequences, more than 6.5% seen once. Germline trimming cut 4 bases from V and 7 bases from J; bases unmatched to any gene: 4. Germline CDR1 and CDR2: SGDLS and YYNGEE. CDR3 size: 15 residues. This clonotype has a count of ten or more. Its specificity is unknown. This TCR came from a male donor with ankylosing spondylitis or in good health (not recorded which). Sample: blood, either unsorted or a sorted T cell fraction (not recorded which). The chain joins TRBV9 to TRBJ2-1; 14 bases align to TRBD2. The CDR3 sequence is CASSRGLAGDNEQFF. As DNA, the CDR3 is TGTGCCAGCAGCCGGGGACTAGCGGGAGATAATGAGCAGTTCTTC.